This TCR beta chain emerged from a study of T cell changes during pregnancy in multiple sclerosis. The repertoire was sequenced with immunoSEQ multiplex PCR; TCRdb's copy has only in-frame clones and lacks some. Of about 80,000 clones detected, 89% appear once; the ten largest clones hold 1.5% to 2%. V gave up 5 bases and J gave up 0 bases, with 8 bases separating them. Germline-derived CDR1 and CDR2 are SGHTA and FQGNSA. The CDR3 has 15 amino acids. The sequence was collected from a female donor with multiple sclerosis, enrolled in a pregnancy study. The source was peripheral blood, collected before pregnancy. V and J are TRBV7-2 and TRBJ2-6, with D possibly TRBD1 on 5 matching bases. This CDR3 reads CASSPRGSGANVLTF. The CDR3 nucleotides are TGTGCCAGCAGCCCAAGGGGCTCTGGGGCCAACGTCCTGACTTTC.